The clone carrying this T cell receptor (beta chain) was observed a few times. Germline CDR1 is SNHLY and CDR2 is FYNNEI. The CDR3 consists of 14 residues. V gave up 6 bases and J gave up 0 bases; unmatched junction bases: 5. The data stem from a study of T cells of healthy individuals. One entry per CDR3 protein results from TCRdb running MiXCR on the 5' RACE reads. The sample contains about 53,000 distinct CDR3 sequences, roughly 14% of which appear only once. This TCR was sampled from a human donor in good health. The chain uses TRBV2 and TRBJ2-7, with 7 bases that match TRBD1. This CDR3 is CASRYGDSSYEQYF. The CDR3 nucleotides read TGTGCCAGCAGGTATGGGGACAGCTCCTACGAGCAGTACTTC. Full variable domain (missing parts from reference TRBV2 and TRBJ2-7): EPEVTQTPSHQVTQMGQEVILRCVPISNHLYFYWYRQILGQKVEFLVSFYNNEISEKSEIFDDQFSVERPDGSNFTLKIRSTKLEDSAMYFCASRYGDSSYEQYFGPGTRLTVT.